This T cell receptor beta chain was observed in a study of shared clonotypes between healthy human individuals. Study-level information: The study used three CD4 naive, three CD4 memory, two CD8 naive and one CD8 memory plate per donor. Study-wide results and limits: The study generally estimated greater richness for naive than memory subsets.

This table comes from immunoSEQ multiplex PCR, and its TCRdb copy is limited to in-frame clones, with some not included. Here the sample spans millions of clones, 93% being singletons. In regard to this clone: The target antigen is unknown.

CDR1 is SNHLY and CDR2 is FYNNEI in the germline V gene. The CDR3 contains 11 residues. Trimming took 7 bases from V and 4 from J, leaving 7 bases between them. This sequence joins TRBV2 and TRBJ2-5; D gene uncertain. The TCR comes from a man between 18 and 29 years old in good health. Some clones in this sample may be carry-over from other donors' samples. The sequencing sample was made of naive CD4+ T cells from PBMCs. Subset here: CD45RA+ positively selected. CDR3 in DNA: TGTGCCAGCACGGTCGGAGAGACCCAGTACTTC. This gives the protein CASTVGETQYF.